The 3 T cell receptor beta chains below come from one sample, sequenced in a study of radiation and T cells in renal cell carcinoma. TCRdb keeps only in-frame clones here, not all; method: immunoSEQ multiplex PCR. The sample lists some 150,000 clones, 87% seen once, with roughly 13% in the top ten. Time point indicated: blood 2 weeks post-SBRT. Treatment given: 15 Gy SBRT to primary tumor, nephrectomy 4 weeks later. The input for sequencing was blood, taken from a patient whose treatment included radiotherapy and nephrectomy. The receptors stem from a woman in her forties or fifties with renal cell carcinoma.

This sequence joins TRBV14 and TRBJ1-1; the D is unclear. Trimming left V 5 bases short and J 2 bases short, with 18 bases between. The CDR3 has 16 residues. In germline, CDR1 is SGHDN, CDR2 FVKESK. In DNA form, the CDR3 reads TGTGCCAGCAGCGCTATGCCATTGGGGTTAAACACTGAAGCTTTCTTT. As protein: CASSAMPLGLNTEAFF.

This chain connects TRBV5-1 to TRBJ2-5, with TRBD1 matching 7 bases. The CDR3 has 14 residues. Germline V gives CDR1 SGHRS, CDR2 YFSETQ. The J segment lost 0 bases and the V segment lost 4 bases, leaving 3 bases of the junction unmatched. CDR3 sequence (DNA): TGCGCCAGCAGCCAGGGACAGTACCAAGAGACCCAGTACTTC. It translates to CASSQGQYQETQYF.

The chain employs TRBV6-4 and TRBJ1-5, with D unresolved. This CDR3 spans 17 amino acids. The V gene lost 8 bases and the J gene lost 6 bases, with 26 bases spanning the gap. Per germline, CDR1 MRHNA and CDR2 SNTAGT. The CDR3 DNA reads as TGTGCCAGCTTACCTCCTGGAGTCTTATCGGGAGGTCAGCCCCAGCATTTT. Protein: CASLPPGVLSGGQPQHF.